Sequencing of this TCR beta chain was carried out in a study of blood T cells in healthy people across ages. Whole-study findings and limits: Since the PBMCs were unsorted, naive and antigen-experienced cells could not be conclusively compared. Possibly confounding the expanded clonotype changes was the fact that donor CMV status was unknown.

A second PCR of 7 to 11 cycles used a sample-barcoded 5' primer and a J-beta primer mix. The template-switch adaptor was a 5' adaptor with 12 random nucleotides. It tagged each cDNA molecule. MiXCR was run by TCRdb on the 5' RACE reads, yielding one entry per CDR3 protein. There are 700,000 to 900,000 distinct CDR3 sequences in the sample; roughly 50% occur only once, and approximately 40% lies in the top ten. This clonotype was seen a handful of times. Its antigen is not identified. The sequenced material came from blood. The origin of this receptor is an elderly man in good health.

CDR3 nucleotide sequence: TGCAGTGCTAGAGATGGGGGGGGGGCGTACATTCAGTACTTC. This translates into CSARDGGGAYIQYF. The chain carries TRBV20-1 and TRBJ2-4, with D possibly TRBD2 on 7 matching bases. CDR3 length: 14 residues. V shed 0 bases and J shed 8 bases, with 14 bases lying between them. Germline V gene sequence: CDR1 DFQATT, CDR2 SNEGSKA (reference sequence).